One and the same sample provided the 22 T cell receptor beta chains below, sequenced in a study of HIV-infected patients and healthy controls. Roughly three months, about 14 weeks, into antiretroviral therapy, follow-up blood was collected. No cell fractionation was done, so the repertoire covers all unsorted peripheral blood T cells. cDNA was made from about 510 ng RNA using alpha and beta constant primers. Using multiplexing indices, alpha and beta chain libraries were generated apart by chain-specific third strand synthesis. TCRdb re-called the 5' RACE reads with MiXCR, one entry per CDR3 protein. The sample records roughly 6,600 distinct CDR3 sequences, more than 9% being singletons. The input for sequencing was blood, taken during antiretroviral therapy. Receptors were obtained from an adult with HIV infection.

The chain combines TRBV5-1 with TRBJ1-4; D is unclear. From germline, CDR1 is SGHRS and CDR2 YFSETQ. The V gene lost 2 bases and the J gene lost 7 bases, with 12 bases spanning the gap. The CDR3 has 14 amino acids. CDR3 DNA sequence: TGCGCCAGCAGCTTCGGTCACGGAGGTGAAAAACTGTTTTTT. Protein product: CASSFGHGGEKLFF.

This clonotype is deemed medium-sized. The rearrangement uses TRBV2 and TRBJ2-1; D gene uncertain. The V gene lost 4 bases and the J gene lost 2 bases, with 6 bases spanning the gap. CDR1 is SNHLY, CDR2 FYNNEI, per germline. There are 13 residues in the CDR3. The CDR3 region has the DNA TGTGCCAGCAGTGCACTCACCTACAATGAGCAGTTCTTC. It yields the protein CASSALTYNEQFF.

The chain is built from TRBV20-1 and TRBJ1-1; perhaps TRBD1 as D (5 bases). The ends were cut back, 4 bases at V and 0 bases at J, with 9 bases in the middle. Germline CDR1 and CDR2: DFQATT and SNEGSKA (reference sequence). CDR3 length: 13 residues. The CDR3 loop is CSAKQDMNTEAFF. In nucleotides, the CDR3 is TGCAGTGCTAAGCAGGACATGAACACTGAAGCTTTCTTT.

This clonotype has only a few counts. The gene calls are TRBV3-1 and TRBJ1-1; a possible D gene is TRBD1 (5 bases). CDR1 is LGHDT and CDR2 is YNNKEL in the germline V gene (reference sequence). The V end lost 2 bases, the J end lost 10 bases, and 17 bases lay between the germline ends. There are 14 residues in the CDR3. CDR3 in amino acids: CASSQPQGGVGAFF. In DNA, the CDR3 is TGTGCCAGCAGCCAACCCCAGGGTGGGGTAGGAGCTTTCTTT.

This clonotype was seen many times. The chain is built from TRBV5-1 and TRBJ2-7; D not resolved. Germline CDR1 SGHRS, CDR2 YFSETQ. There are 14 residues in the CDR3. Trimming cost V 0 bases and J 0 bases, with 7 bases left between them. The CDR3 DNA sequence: TGCGCCAGCAGCTTGGGCCTAAGCTCCTACGAGCAGTACTTC. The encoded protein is CASSLGLSSYEQYF.

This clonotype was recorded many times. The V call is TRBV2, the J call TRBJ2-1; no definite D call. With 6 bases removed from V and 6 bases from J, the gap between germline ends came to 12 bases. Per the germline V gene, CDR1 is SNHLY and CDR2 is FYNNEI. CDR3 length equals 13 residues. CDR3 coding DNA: TGTGCCAGCAGGTTTCAGAAAGGCAATGAGCAGTTCTTC. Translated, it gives CASRFQKGNEQFF.

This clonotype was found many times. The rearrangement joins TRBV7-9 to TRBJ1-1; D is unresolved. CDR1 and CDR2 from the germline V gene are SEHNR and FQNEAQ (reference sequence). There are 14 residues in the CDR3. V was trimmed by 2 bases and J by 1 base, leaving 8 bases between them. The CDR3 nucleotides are TGTGCCAGCAGCTTAAGAAAACAGAACACTGAAGCTTTCTTT. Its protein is CASSLRKQNTEAFF.

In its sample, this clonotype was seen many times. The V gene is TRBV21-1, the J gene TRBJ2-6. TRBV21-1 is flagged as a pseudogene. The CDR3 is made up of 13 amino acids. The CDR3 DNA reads TGTGCCAGATCAATGTGCAGGTTTGGCTTCCTGACTTTC. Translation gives CARSMCRFGFLTF.

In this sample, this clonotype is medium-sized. The CDR3 sequence is CASSLEPGGAGELFF. The CDR3 DNA reads as TGTGCCAGCAGCTTAGAACCCGGCGGGGCCGGGGAGCTGTTTTTT. The chain has TRBV7-2 and TRBJ2-2, with a weak D call TRBD2 (6 bases). V gave up 1 base and J gave up 6 bases, with 12 bases separating them. Looked up from germline, CDR1 is SGHTA and CDR2 is FQGNSA. The CDR3 covers 15 residues.

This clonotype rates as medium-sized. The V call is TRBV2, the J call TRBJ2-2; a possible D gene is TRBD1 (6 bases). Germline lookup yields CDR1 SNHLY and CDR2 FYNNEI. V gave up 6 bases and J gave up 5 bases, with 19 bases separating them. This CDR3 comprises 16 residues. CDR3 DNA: TGTGCCAGCAGGGCCGGGACAATAAGCCGGACCGGGGAGCTGTTTTTT. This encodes CASRAGTISRTGELFF.

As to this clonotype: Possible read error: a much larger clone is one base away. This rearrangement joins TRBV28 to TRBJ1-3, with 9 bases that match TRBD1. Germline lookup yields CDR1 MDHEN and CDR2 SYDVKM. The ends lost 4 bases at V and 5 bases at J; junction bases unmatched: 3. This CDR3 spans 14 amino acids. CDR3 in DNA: TGTGCCAGCAGTTACAGGGGGCCTAGAAACACCATATATTTT. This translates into CASSYRGPRNTIYF.

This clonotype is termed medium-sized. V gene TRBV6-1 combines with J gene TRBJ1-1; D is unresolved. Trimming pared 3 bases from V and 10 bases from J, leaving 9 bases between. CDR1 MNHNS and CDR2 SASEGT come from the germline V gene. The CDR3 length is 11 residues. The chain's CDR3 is CASSDRAGAFF. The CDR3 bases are TGTGCCAGCAGTGACCGGGCGGGAGCTTTCTTT.

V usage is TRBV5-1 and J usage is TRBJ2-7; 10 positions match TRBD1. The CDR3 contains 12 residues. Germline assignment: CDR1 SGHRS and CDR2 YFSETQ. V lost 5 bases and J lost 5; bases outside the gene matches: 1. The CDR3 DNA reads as TGCGCCAGCAGGGACAGGGGGAACGAGCAGTACTTC. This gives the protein CASRDRGNEQYF.

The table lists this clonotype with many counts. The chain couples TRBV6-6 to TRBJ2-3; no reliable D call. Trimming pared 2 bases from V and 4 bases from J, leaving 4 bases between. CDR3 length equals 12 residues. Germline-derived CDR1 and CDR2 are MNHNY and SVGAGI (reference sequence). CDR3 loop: CASSYVADTQYF. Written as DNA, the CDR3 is TGTGCCAGCAGTTACGTTGCAGATACGCAGTATTTT.

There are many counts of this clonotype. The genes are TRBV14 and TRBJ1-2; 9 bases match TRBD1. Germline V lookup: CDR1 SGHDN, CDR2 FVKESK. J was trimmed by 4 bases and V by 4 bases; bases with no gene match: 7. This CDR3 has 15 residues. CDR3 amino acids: CASSPLDRGVYGYTF. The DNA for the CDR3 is TGTGCCAGCAGCCCCTTGGACAGGGGAGTCTATGGCTACACCTTC.

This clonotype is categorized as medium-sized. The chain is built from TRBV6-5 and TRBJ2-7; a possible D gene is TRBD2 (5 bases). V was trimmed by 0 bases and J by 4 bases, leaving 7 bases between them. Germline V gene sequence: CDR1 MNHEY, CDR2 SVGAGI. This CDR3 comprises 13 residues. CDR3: CASSYSREYEQYF. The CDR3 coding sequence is TGTGCCAGCAGTTACTCTAGGGAGTACGAGCAGTACTTC.

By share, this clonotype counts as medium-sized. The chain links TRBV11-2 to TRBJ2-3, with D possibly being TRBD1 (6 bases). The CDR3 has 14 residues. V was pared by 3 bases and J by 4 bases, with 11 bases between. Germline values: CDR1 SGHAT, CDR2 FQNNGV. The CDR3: CASSFGTIPDTQYF. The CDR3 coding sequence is TGTGCCAGCAGCTTCGGGACAATCCCAGATACGCAGTATTTT.

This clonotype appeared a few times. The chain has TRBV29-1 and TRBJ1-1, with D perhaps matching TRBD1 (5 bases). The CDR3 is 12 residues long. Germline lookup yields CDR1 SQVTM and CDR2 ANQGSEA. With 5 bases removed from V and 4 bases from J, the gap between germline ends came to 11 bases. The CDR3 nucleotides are TGCAGCGTTTGGGACCGTGGCACTGAAGCTTTCTTT. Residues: CSVWDRGTEAFF.

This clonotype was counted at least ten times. The DNA of the CDR3 is TGTGCCAGTAGTATAGGGGATTGGGCCAAAAACATTCAGTACTTC. Residues: CASSIGDWAKNIQYF. The rearrangement joins TRBV19 to TRBJ2-4; D is uncertain. The CDR3 spans 15 residues. V was cut by 1 base and J by 1 base, with 8 bases left in between. Germline values: CDR1 LNHDA, CDR2 SQIVND (reference sequence).

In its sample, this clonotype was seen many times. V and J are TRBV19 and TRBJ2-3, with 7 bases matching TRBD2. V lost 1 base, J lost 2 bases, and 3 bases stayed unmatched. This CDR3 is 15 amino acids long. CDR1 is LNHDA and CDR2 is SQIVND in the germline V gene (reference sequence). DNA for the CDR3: TGTGCCAGTAGTATAGGGACTAGTTTCACAGATACGCAGTATTTT. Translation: CASSIGTSFTDTQYF.

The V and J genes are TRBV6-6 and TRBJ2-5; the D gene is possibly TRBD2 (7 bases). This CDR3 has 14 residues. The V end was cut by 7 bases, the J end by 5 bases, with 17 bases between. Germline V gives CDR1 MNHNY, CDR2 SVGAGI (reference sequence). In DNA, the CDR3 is TGTGCCAGCATGGTTGCGGGGGCGGTGGAGACCCAGTACTTC. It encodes CASMVAGAVETQYF.

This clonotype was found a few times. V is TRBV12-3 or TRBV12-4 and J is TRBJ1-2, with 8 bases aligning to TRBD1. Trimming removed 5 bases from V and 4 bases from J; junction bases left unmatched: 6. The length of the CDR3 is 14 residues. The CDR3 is CASSTGTGLYGYTF. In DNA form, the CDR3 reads TGTGCCAGCAGTACCGGGACAGGCCTCTATGGCTACACCTTC.